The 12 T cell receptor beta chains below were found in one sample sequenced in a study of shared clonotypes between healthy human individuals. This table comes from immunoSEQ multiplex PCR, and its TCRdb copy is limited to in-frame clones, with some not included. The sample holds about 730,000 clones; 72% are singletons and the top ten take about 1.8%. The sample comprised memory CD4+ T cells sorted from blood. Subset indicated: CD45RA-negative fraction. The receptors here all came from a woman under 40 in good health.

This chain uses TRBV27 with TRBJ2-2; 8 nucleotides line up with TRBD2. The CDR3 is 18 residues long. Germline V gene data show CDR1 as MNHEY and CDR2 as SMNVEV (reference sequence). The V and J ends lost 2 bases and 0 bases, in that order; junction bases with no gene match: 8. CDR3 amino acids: CASSLRLRGGSNTGELFF. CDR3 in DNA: TGTGCCAGCAGTTTAAGGCTCCGGGGGGGATCGAACACCGGGGAGCTGTTTTTT.

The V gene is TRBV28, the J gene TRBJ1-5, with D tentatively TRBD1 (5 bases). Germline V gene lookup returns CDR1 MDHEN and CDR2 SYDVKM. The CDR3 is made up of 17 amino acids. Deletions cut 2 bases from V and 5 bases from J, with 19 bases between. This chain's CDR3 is CASSLVRAAGTHQPQHF. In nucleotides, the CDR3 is TGTGCCAGCAGTTTAGTCAGGGCTGCCGGCACGCATCAGCCCCAGCATTTT.

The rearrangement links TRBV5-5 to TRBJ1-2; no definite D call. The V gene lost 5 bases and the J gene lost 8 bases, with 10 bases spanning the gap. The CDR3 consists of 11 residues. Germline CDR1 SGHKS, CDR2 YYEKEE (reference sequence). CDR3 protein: CASREGNGYTF. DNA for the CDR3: TGTGCCAGCAGGGAAGGAAACGGCTACACCTTC. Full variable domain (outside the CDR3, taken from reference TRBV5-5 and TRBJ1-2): DAGVTQSPTHLIKTRGQQVTLRCSPISGHKSVSWYQQVLGQGPQFIFQYYEKEERGRGNFPDRFSARQFPNYSSELNVNALLLGDSALYLCASREGNGYTFGSGTRLTVV.

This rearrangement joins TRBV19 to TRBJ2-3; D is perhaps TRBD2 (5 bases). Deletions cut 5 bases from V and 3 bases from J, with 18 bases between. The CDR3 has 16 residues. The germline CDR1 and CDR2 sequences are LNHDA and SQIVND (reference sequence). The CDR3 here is CASSSQAASGTDTQYF. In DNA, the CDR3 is TGTGCCAGTAGTTCCCAAGCGGCCTCCGGGACAGATACGCAGTATTTT.

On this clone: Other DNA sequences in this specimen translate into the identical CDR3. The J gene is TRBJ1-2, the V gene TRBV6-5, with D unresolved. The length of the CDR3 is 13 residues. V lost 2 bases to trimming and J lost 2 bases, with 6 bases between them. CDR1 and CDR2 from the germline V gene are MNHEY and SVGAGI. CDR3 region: CASSYGLNYGYTF. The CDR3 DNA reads TGTGCCAGCAGTTACGGGCTAAACTATGGCTACACCTTC.

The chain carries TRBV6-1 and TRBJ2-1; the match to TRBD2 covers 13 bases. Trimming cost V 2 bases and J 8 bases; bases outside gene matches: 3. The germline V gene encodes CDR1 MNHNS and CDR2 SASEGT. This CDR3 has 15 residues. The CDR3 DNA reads TGTGCCAGCAGTGAATGGACTAGCGGGAGATATGAGCAGTTCTTC. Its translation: CASSEWTSGRYEQFF.

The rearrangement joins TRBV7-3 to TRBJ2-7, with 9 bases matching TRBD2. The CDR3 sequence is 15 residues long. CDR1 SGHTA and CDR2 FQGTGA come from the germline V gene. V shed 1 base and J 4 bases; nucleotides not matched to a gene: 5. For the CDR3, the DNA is TGTGCCAGCAGCTTAAGTAGCGGGAGTCAGTACGAGCAGTACTTC. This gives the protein CASSLSSGSQYEQYF.

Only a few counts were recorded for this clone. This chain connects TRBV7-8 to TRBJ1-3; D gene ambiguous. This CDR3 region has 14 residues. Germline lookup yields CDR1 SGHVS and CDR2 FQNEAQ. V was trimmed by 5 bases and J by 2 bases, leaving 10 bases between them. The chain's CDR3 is CASSVPGAGNTIYF. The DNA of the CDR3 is TGTGCCAGCAGCGTCCCCGGGGCTGGAAACACCATATATTTT.

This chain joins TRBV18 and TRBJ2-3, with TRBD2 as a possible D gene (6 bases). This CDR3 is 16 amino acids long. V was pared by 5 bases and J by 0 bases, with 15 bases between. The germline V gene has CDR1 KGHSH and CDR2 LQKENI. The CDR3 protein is CASSSSTGVSTDTQYF. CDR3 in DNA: TGTGCCAGCTCATCCTCTACGGGGGTTAGCACAGATACGCAGTATTTT.

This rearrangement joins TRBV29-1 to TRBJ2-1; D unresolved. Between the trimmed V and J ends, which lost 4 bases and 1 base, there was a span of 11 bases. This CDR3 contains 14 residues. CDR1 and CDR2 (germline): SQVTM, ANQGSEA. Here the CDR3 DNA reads TGCAGCGTTGTAAACACGGGTTCCTACAATGAGCAGTTCTTC. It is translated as CSVVNTGSYNEQFF.

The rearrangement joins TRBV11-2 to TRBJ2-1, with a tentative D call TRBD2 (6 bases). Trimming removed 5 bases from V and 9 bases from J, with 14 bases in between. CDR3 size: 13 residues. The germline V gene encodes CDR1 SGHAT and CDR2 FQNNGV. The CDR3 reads CASSNGGIIEQFF. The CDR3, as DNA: TGTGCCAGCAGCAACGGGGGTATAATTGAGCAGTTCTTC.

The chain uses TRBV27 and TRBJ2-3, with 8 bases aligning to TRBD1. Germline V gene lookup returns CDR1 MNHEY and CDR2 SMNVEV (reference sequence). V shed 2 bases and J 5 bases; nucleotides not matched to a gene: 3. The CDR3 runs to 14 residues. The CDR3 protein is CASSLQGAQDTQYF. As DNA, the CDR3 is TGTGCCAGCAGTTTACAGGGGGCTCAAGATACGCAGTATTTT.